A selection of T cell receptor beta chains follows, all from one sample in a study of post-analysis software for immune sequencing data. One entry per CDR3 protein results from TCRdb running MiXCR on the PCR reads. The sample holds hundreds of thousands of distinct CDR3 sequences, roughly 45% seen once. Sequencing was performed on blood. Source of these receptors: a girl aged 5-17 years with multiple sclerosis. Each CDR3 is given with its conserved first and last residue. The D gene is left open where the match is weak. Clone size, where shown, is once, few, many, or a class for clones that have expanded.

>TRBD2|TRBV29-1|-|TRBJ2-6
CSVEGRGTTGANVLTF
TGCAGCGTTGAAGGGCGTGGGACTACCGGGGCCAACGTCCTGACTTTC
>-|TRBV12-3/TRBV12-4|-|TRBJ2-7
CASSDRTARAYEQYF
TGTGCCAGCAGCGACCGGACAGCGAGGGCATACGAGCAGTACTTC
>-|TRBV12-3/TRBV12-4|-|TRBJ2-7
CASSFDAGKFVEQYF
TGTGCCAGCAGTTTCGATGCAGGGAAATTCGTGGAGCAGTACTTC
>TRBD1|TRBV7-3|-|TRBJ1-1
CASSLNRGTEAFF
TGTGCCAGCAGCTTAAACAGGGGGACTGAAGCTTTCTTT
>-|TRBV12-3/TRBV12-4|-|TRBJ2-1
CASSEPPYNEQFF
TGTGCCAGCAGTGAGCCCCCCTACAATGAGCAGTTCTTC
>-|TRBV2|-|TRBJ2-1
CASTPQLTYNEQFF
TGTGCCAGCACTCCACAGCTCACCTACAATGAGCAGTTCTTC
>TRBD1|TRBV5-1|-|TRBJ2-1
CASSFSSVLFNRGNEQFF
TGCGCCAGCAGCTTCAGTTCCGTGTTGTTCAACAGGGGCAATGAGCAGTTCTTC
>TRBD1|TRBV12-3/TRBV12-4|-|TRBJ1-2
CASTFDRGPYKRPGYTF
TGTGCCAGCACATTTGACAGGGGCCCTTACAAACGGCCTGGCTACACCTTC
>-|TRBV28|-|TRBJ2-4
CASSNTLGGGNIQYF
TGTGCCAGCAGTAACACACTCGGAGGGGGAAACATTCAGTACTTC
>-|TRBV2|-|TRBJ2-1
CASNRQEYNEQFF
TGTGCCAGCAATCGACAGGAGTACAATGAGCAGTTCTTC
>-|TRBV7-9|-|TRBJ2-7
CASSGGRFEQYF
TGTGCCAGCAGCGGGGGACGTTTCGAGCAGTACTTC
>TRBD2|TRBV12-3/TRBV12-4|-|TRBJ2-5
CACSFKSDWTSGAVETQYF
TGTGCCTGCAGTTTTAAATCGGACTGGACTAGCGGGGCGGTCGAGACCCAGTACTTC
>TRBD1|TRBV4-1|many|TRBJ2-7
CASSQGRGYHEQYF
TGCGCCAGCAGCCAAGGCAGGGGGTACCACGAGCAGTACTTC
>TRBD2|TRBV4-2|few|TRBJ2-3
CASSQDWRLAGEGTDTQYF
TGTGCCAGCAGCCAAGATTGGAGACTAGCAGGAGAAGGCACAGATACGCAGTATTTT
>TRBD1|TRBV6-5|-|TRBJ2-1
CAGSYGTGDYNEQFF
TGTGCCGGCAGTTACGGGACAGGGGACTACAATGAGCAGTTCTTC
>-|TRBV5-1|-|TRBJ1-1
CASSFNPRGTNTEAFF
TGCGCCAGCAGCTTCAATCCTCGGGGGACGAACACTGAAGCTTTCTTT
>TRBD1|TRBV4-2|few|TRBJ2-7
CASSQAGTGSYEQYF
TGTGCCAGCAGCCAAGCGGGGACAGGTTCCTACGAGCAGTACTTC
>-|TRBV5-1|few|TRBJ2-1
CASSILQFVTDNEQFF
TGCGCCAGCAGCATTTTACAGTTCGTGACGGACAATGAGCAGTTCTTC
>TRBD1|TRBV29-1|many|TRBJ2-7
CSVVGQGSYEQYF
TGCAGCGTTGTGGGACAGGGATCTTACGAGCAGTACTTC
>TRBD1|TRBV5-5|-|TRBJ1-4
CASSSGTGNEKLFF
TGTGCCAGCAGCAGCGGGACAGGGAATGAAAAACTGTTTTTT
>-|TRBV7-2|-|TRBJ2-3
CASSSLGTQYF
TGTGCCAGCAGCAGCCTTGGTACGCAGTATTTT
>-|TRBV6-6|-|TRBJ2-1
CASSPTPTAPYEQFF
TGTGCCAGCAGCCCCACCCCGACAGCGCCCTACGAGCAGTTCTTC
>-|TRBV2|few|TRBJ1-2
CASSETGKNYGYTF
TGTGCCAGCAGTGAAACGGGGAAGAACTATGGCTACACCTTC
>TRBD1|TRBV15|-|TRBJ1-2
CATSRSGTAYGYTF
TGTGCCACCAGCAGATCCGGGACAGCCTATGGCTACACCTTC
>TRBD2|TRBV30|-|TRBJ2-1
CAWSPVIGGRSKHQPSEQFF
TGTGCCTGGAGCCCTGTCATAGGCGGGAGGTCTAAACACCAACCATCTGAGCAGTTCTTC
>-|TRBV5-1|few|TRBJ2-1
CASRMGGTWMQFF
TGCGCCAGCAGAATGGGGGGTACTTGGATGCAGTTCTTC
>-|TRBV7-9|-|TRBJ2-1
CASSSQIGGEQFF
TGTGCCAGCAGCTCACAAATAGGGGGTGAGCAGTTCTTC
>-|TRBV7-3|few|TRBJ2-1
CASSLLRQGYNEQFF
TGTGCCAGCAGCTTACTTCGGCAGGGCTACAATGAGCAGTTCTTC
>-|TRBV20-1|-|TRBJ2-5
CSATLQWPLKTQYF
TGCAGTGCTACCCTGCAGTGGCCACTTAAGACCCAGTACTTC
>TRBD2|TRBV5-1|-|TRBJ2-1
CASSSPKVASGRAVFF
TGCGCCAGCAGCTCACCGAAGGTGGCTAGCGGGAGGGCCGTGTTCTTC
>TRBD2|TRBV4-1|-|TRBJ2-1
CASSLGLAGFKTSYNEQFF
TGCGCCAGCAGCCTTGGACTAGCGGGATTTAAGACCTCCTACAATGAGCAGTTCTTC
>-|TRBV5-1|-|TRBJ1-1
CASSHHEAFF
TGCGCCAGCAGCCACCATGAAGCTTTCTTT
>-|TRBV24-1|-|TRBJ2-1
CATSDAHNEQFF
TGTGCCACCAGTGATGCCCACAATGAGCAGTTCTTC
>TRBD1|TRBV5-1|few|TRBJ1-2
CASSLTGDGGYTF
TGCGCCAGCAGTTTAACAGGGGACGGCGGCTACACCTTC
>-|TRBV12-3/TRBV12-4|-|TRBJ2-6
CASSKRVSGANVLTF
TGTGCCAGCAGTAAACGGGTCTCTGGGGCCAACGTCCTGACTTTC
>-|TRBV4-1|-|TRBJ2-7
CASSARDSYEQYF
TGCGCCAGCAGCGCCAGGGACTCCTACGAGCAGTACTTC
>-|TRBV9|-|TRBJ1-2
CASSVDEGKLYGYTF
TGTGCCAGCAGCGTAGATGAGGGCAAGCTCTATGGCTACACCTTC
>TRBD2|TRBV6-5|many|TRBJ2-5
CAAGILATVETQYF
TGTGCCGCCGGCATACTAGCGACCGTAGAGACCCAGTACTTC
>-|TRBV7-8|few|TRBJ2-7
CASGRRGDEQYF
TGTGCCAGCGGGAGAAGGGGGGACGAGCAGTACTTC
>-|TRBV4-1|few|TRBJ1-1
CASSQDPQSMNTEAFF
TGCGCCAGCAGCCAAGATCCGCAGTCTATGAACACTGAAGCTTTCTTT
>-|TRBV4-1|-|TRBJ2-1
CASSLTPPGEQFF
TGCGCCAGCAGCCTAACCCCCCCCGGGGAGCAGTTCTTC
>TRBD1|TRBV6-5|-|TRBJ2-7
CASSYAQGADEQYF
TGTGCCAGCAGTTATGCTCAGGGGGCCGACGAGCAGTACTTC
>TRBD1|TRBV7-2|-|TRBJ1-1
CASSLALQGAEAFF
TGTGCCAGCAGCTTAGCGCTACAGGGGGCTGAAGCTTTCTTT
>-|TRBV5-8|-|TRBJ2-7
CASRLAGGGTYEQYF
TGTGCCAGCAGGCTTGCCGGGGGAGGAACCTACGAGCAGTACTTC
>TRBD2|TRBV10-3|few|TRBJ2-1
CAIRTSGDSYNEQFF
TGTGCCATCAGGACTAGCGGGGACTCCTACAATGAGCAGTTCTTC